Below, 20 T cell receptor beta chains from the same sample are listed, as sequenced in a study of beta chain features in type 1 diabetes. Sequenced material consisted of expressed TCRB transcripts (all of the isolated RNA was reverse transcribed). The protocol was immunoSEQ multiplex PCR, while the TCRdb copy is restricted to in-frame clones and leaves out a portion. Among about 220,000 clones listed, about a tenth were seen once. Sequencing was done on a sample of central memory CD4+ T cells from blood. These receptor sequences come from a man between 18 and 29 years old in good health.

This clone was counted at least ten times. The chain couples TRBV11-2 to TRBJ2-3; D unclear. The CDR3 totals 17 residues. Between the trimmed V and J ends, which lost 3 bases and 0 bases, there was a span of 16 bases. Germline CDR1 and CDR2: SGHAT and FQNNGV. CDR3 in amino acids: CASSFSGRLSSTDTQYF. The DNA for the CDR3 is TGTGCCAGCAGCTTTAGTGGCAGACTTAGCAGCACAGATACGCAGTATTTT.

This clone showed up many times. The chain joins TRBV7-9 to TRBJ2-5; 7 bases align to TRBD2. V shed 6 bases and J 1 base; nucleotides not matched to a gene: 5. CDR1 is SEHNR and CDR2 is FQNEAQ in the germline V gene (reference sequence). This CDR3 has 14 residues. The CDR3 nucleotides read TGTGCCAGCAGGGTTACTAGCGTCCAAGAGACCCAGTACTTC. It is translated as CASRVTSVQETQYF.

The genes are TRBV29-1 and TRBJ2-1; D unresolved. V shed 6 bases and J shed 6 bases, with 9 bases lying between them. The CDR3 consists of 11 residues. Germline CDR1 and CDR2: SQVTM and ANQGSEA. CDR3 loop: CSVVRSNEQFF. CDR3 in DNA: TGCAGCGTCGTGCGCTCCAATGAGCAGTTCTTC.

On this clone: This may be a read error, as it is one base from a much larger clone. The J gene is TRBJ2-3, the V gene TRBV7-2; D is undetermined. CDR3 length: 12 amino acids. The V and J ends lost 3 bases and 2 bases respectively, with 3 bases between them. Germline assignment: CDR1 SGHTA and CDR2 FQGNSA. The CDR3 coding sequence is TGTGCCAGCAGCTTTTTCACAGATACGCAGTATTTT. This translates into CASSFFTDTQYF. Supplemented by reference TRBV7-2 and TRBJ2-3, the full variable domain reads GAGVSQSPSNKVTEKGKDVELRCDPISGHTALYWYRQSLGQGLEFLIYFQGNSAPDKSGLPSDRFSAERTGGSVSTLTIQRTQQEDSAVYLCASSFFTDTQYFGPGTRLTVL.

This clone was seen more than once but under ten times. This chain joins TRBV4-1 and TRBJ2-5, with TRBD2 matching over 8 bases. Germline CDR1 MGHRA, CDR2 YSYEKL. CDR3 length: 15 residues. Trimming removed 4 bases from V and 5 bases from J; junction bases left unmatched: 9. This chain's CDR3 is CASSLTPGGPETQYF. The CDR3, as DNA: TGCGCCAGCAGCCTAACTCCGGGAGGGCCTGAGACCCAGTACTTC.

There are a few counts of this clone. V is TRBV7-2 and J is TRBJ2-7; 8 bases are a match to TRBD2. The trim removed 2 bases at V and 2 bases at J, leaving 5 bases unmatched. The germline CDR1 and CDR2 sequences are SGHTA and FQGNSA. The CDR3 extends over 15 amino acids. CDR3 coding DNA: TGTGCCAGCAGCTTAAGGGCGGGAGGAGCCTACGAGCAGTACTTC. Its protein is CASSLRAGGAYEQYF.

This clone was recorded at least ten times. The V call is TRBV18, the J call TRBJ1-1, with TRBD1 matching over 9 bases. The CDR3 has 14 amino acids. Germline values: CDR1 KGHSH, CDR2 LQKENI. After removal of 8 bases from V and 0 bases from J, the junction contained 4 bases not matched to a gene. For the CDR3, the DNA is TGTGCCAGCAAACGGGACAGGGTGAACACTGAAGCTTTCTTT. Protein product: CASKRDRVNTEAFF.

The gene calls are TRBV14 and TRBJ2-4, with TRBD2 matching over 9 bases. Germline V gene lookup returns CDR1 SGHDN and CDR2 FVKESK. The length of the CDR3 is 17 residues. With 0 bases clipped from V and 8 bases from J, the junction kept 11 bases outside the gene matches. CDR3 residues: CASSQDLPSGAGYIQYF. As DNA, the CDR3 is TGTGCCAGCAGCCAAGATCTGCCTAGCGGGGCAGGGTACATTCAGTACTTC.

Only one count was recorded for this clone. The V gene is TRBV10-3, the J gene TRBJ2-5, with 7 nucleotides matching TRBD2. Germline V gene data show CDR1 as ENHRY and CDR2 as SYGVKD. V lost 2 bases, J lost 5 bases, and 8 bases stayed unmatched. The CDR3 totals 15 residues. The CDR3 loop is CAISEPKRDRETQYF. Here the CDR3 DNA reads TGTGCCATCAGTGAGCCCAAGCGGGATCGGGAGACCCAGTACTTC.

The table lists this clone with many counts. This chain connects TRBV4-1 to TRBJ2-3; D is uncertain. Germline CDR1 is MGHRA and CDR2 is YSYEKL. Trimming pared 2 bases from V and 0 bases from J, leaving 15 bases between. This CDR3 comprises 17 residues. This chain's CDR3 is CASSQPVAARSTDTQYF. In DNA form, the CDR3 reads TGCGCCAGCAGCCAACCCGTAGCTGCGCGAAGCACAGATACGCAGTATTTT.

The chain joins TRBV9 to TRBJ2-2, with no clear D. CDR1 SGDLS and CDR2 YYNGEE come from the germline V gene. CDR3 length equals 14 residues. V gave up 0 bases and J gave up 1 base, with 4 bases separating them. CDR3 nucleotides: TGTGCCAGCAGCGTAGCTAGGAACACCGGGGAGCTGTTTTTT. Translating it yields CASSVARNTGELFF.

The sample holds a few counts of this clone. The sample holds other DNA sequences that translate to the same CDR3. The rearrangement links TRBV18 to TRBJ2-5, with D possibly being TRBD2 (6 bases). The CDR3 consists of 15 residues. The ends were cut back, 0 bases at V and 3 bases at J, with 11 bases in the middle. Looked up from germline, CDR1 is KGHSH and CDR2 is LQKENI. The CDR3, as DNA: TGTGCCAGCTCACCACCGGGAACGGGGGAAGAGACCCAGTACTTC. It specifies CASSPPGTGEETQYF.

This clone has more than one count but fewer than ten. This chain links TRBV7-6 with TRBJ2-7; 11 nucleotides match TRBD2. The CDR3 has 15 residues. Per the germline V gene, CDR1 is SGHVS and CDR2 is FNYEAQ. The trim removed 1 base at V and 6 bases at J, leaving 5 bases unmatched. In DNA, the CDR3 is TGTGCCAGCAGCTTAGGGCTAGCGGGAGGAAGCGAGCAGTACTTC. This encodes CASSLGLAGGSEQYF. Based on the CDR3 plus reference TRBV7-6 and TRBJ2-7, the full variable domain is GAGVSQSPRYKVTKRGQDVALRCDPISGHVSLYWYRQALGQGPEFLTYFNYEAQQDKSGLPNDRFSAERPEGSISTLTIQRTEQRDSAMYRCASSLGLAGGSEQYFGPGTRLTVT.

V usage is TRBV5-4 and J usage is TRBJ2-5, with D possibly TRBD2 on 6 matching bases. Germline V CDR1 and CDR2: SGHNT, YYREEE (reference sequence). The CDR3 runs to 15 residues. The V gene lost 0 bases and the J gene lost 6 bases, with 15 bases spanning the gap. CDR3 loop: CASSLDLGTPQTQYF. The CDR3 DNA reads as TGTGCCAGCAGCTTGGACCTCGGGACTCCTCAGACCCAGTACTTC.

This rearrangement joins TRBV13 to TRBJ2-3; D is uncertain. The CDR3 covers 15 residues. Trimming stripped 5 bases from V and 2 bases from J, with 14 bases between. The germline V gene has CDR1 PRHDT and CDR2 FYEKMQ (reference sequence). The CDR3 spells CASSARVLFTDTQYF. The CDR3 DNA reads TGTGCCAGCAGCGCCCGGGTCCTATTCACAGATACGCAGTATTTT.

In its sample, this clone was seen a few times. Other DNA sequences from this sample encode an identical CDR3 as well. The rearrangement uses TRBV7-3 and TRBJ2-5; 9 bases fit TRBD1. The V and J ends lost 0 bases and 5 bases, in that order; junction bases with no gene match: 1. From germline, CDR1 is SGHTA and CDR2 FQGTGA. This CDR3 has 14 residues. CDR3 in DNA: TGTGCCAGCAGCTTAACCGGACAGGGGGAGACCCAGTACTTC. It encodes CASSLTGQGETQYF.

This clone came up a few times. The chain recombines TRBV5-4 with TRBJ2-2, with TRBD1 identical over 9 bases. The CDR3 is 15 residues long. Germline V gives CDR1 SGHNT, CDR2 YYREEE (reference sequence). With V trimmed by 8 bases and J by 0 bases, 5 bases remained unmatched. The CDR3 reads CASSRDRANTGELFF. The DNA of the CDR3 is TGTGCCAGTTCCCGGGACAGGGCGAACACCGGGGAGCTGTTTTTT.

The chain has TRBV7-9 and TRBJ2-7; a weak D match, TRBD2 (5 bases). CDR3 size: 13 residues. Trimming took off 5 bases at V and 7 bases at J, with 15 bases between the two ends. Germline CDR1 is SEHNR and CDR2 is FQNEAQ (reference sequence). This CDR3 is CASSPSGGREQYF. CDR3 in DNA: TGTGCCAGCAGCCCCTCCGGAGGAAGGGAGCAGTACTTC.

This sequence joins TRBV30 and TRBJ2-2, with TRBD2 matching over 8 bases. CDR1 is GTSNPN, CDR2 SVGIG, per germline (reference sequence). The CDR3 totals 17 residues. The V and J ends lost 0 bases and 5 bases, in that order; junction bases with no gene match: 11. CDR3 region: CAWSVRFPSGSTGELFF. The CDR3 DNA reads TGTGCCTGGAGTGTTCGTTTTCCCAGCGGGAGTACCGGGGAGCTGTTTTTT.

A word on this clone: At one of its ends the junction is not consistent with the germline gene, which may arise from a read error. The J gene is TRBJ2-7, the V gene TRBV6-6; D gene ambiguous. The CDR3 consists of 11 residues. Germline V CDR1 and CDR2: MNHNY, SVGAGI (reference sequence). The CDR3 region is CAISGFYEQYF. CDR3 nucleotide sequence: TGTGCCATCAGTGGGTTCTACGAGCAGTACTTC.